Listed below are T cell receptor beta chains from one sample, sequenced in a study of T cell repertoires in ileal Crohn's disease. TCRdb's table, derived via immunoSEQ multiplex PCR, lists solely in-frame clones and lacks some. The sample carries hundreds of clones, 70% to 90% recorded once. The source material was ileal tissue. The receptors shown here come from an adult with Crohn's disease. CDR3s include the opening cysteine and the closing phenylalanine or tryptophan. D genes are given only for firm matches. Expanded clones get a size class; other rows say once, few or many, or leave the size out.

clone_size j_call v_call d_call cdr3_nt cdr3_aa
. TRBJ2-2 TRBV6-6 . TGTGCCAGCAGTTATTGGGCAGAGAACACCGGGGAGCTGTTTTTT CASSYWAENTGELFF
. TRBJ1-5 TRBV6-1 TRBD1 TGTGCCAGCAGTCCTATTCCAGGACAGGGCCAGCCCCAGCATTTT CASSPIPGQGQPQHF
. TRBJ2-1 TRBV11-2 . TGTGCCAGCAGCTTACCCGGTTCCTACAATGAGCAGTTCTTC CASSLPGSYNEQFF
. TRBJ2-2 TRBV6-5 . TGTGCCAGCAGTTACAGCAGGGACACCGGGGAGCTGTTTTTT CASSYSRDTGELFF
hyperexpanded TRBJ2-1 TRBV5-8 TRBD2 TGTGCCAGCAGCCTTTGGCTAGCGGACGAGACCAGCGTTAGGAATGAGCAGTTCTTC CASSLWLADETSVRNEQFF
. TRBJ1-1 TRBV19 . TGTGCCAGTAGTATTGGCGGGTTGAACACTGAAGCTTTCTTT CASSIGGLNTEAFF
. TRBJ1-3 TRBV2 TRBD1 TGTGCCAGCAGTGCCTTACAGGGGCGGGGAAACACCATATATTTT CASSALQGRGNTIYF
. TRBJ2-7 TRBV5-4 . TGTGCCAGCAGCAACCAGACTAGATCGGGCGAGCAGTACTTC CASSNQTRSGEQYF
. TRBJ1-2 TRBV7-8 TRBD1 TGTGCCAGCAGCGCAGGGGGTGGCTACACCTTC CASSAGGGYTF
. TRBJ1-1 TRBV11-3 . TGTGCCAGCAGCTCGAGAGGGTGGAGGAACACTGAAGCTTTCTTT CASSSRGWRNTEAFF
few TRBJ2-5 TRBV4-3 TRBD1 TGCGCCAGCAGCCCCCAAACATGGACAGGGGGTGAAGAGACCCAGTACTTC CASSPQTWTGGEETQYF
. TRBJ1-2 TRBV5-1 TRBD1 TGCGCCAGCAGCCCAGGGACAGGGGGCTATGGCTACACCTTC CASSPGTGGYGYTF
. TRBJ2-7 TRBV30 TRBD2 TGTGCCTGGAGTCCCGGACTAGCAAGCGAGCAGTACTTC CAWSPGLASEQYF
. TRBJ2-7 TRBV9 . TGTGCCAGCAGCGTAGCTCCAGGTAACTCCTACGAGCAGTACTTC CASSVAPGNSYEQYF
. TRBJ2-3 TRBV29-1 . TGCAGCGTGAGGTGGGGGGGACAATCGACGCAGTATTTT CSVRWGGQSTQYF
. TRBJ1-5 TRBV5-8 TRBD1 TGTGCCACCAAGACAGGGATCGGTAGCAATCAGCCCCAGCATTTT CATKTGIGSNQPQHF
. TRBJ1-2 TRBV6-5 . TGTGCCAGCAGTTACTCGGGAGGTGTTGGATGGGGCTACACCTTC CASSYSGGVGWGYTF
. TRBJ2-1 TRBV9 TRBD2 TGTGCCAGCAGCGTAGCCCCCTTCCGACTAGCGGGACCCTTCAATGAGCAGTTCTTC CASSVAPFRLAGPFNEQFF
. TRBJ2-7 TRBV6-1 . TGTGCCAGCAGGGCCATAAGTTCCTACGAGCAGTACTTC CASRAISSYEQYF
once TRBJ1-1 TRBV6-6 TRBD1 TGTGCCAGCAGTTCAAGACAGGGGTTTGAAGCTTTCTTT CASSSRQGFEAFF
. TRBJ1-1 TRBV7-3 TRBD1 TGTGCCAGCAGCTTCAGGGGGCTCACTGAAGCTTTCTTT CASSFRGLTEAFF
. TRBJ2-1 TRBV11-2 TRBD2 TGTGCCAGCAGCTTGACTAGCGGGAGCCCAATCTACAATGAGCAGTTCTTC CASSLTSGSPIYNEQFF
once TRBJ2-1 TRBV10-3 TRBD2 TGTGCCATCAGTGAGGTGACTAGCGGGGGAGGGCAGTTCTTC CAISEVTSGGGQFF
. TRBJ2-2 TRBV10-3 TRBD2 TGTGCCATCCCTAGAGGTAGCGGGAATAACGGGGAGCTGTTTTTT CAIPRGSGNNGELFF
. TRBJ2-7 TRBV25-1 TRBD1 TGTGCCAGCAGCGTACAGGGGTCCCTCTACGAGCAGTACTTC CASSVQGSLYEQYF
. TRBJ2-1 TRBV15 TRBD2 TGTGCCACGACCCGGGAGGGATACAATGAGCAGTTCTTC CATTREGYNEQFF
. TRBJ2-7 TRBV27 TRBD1 TGTGCCAGCAGTTATGGACAGGCGGGCGACGAGCAGTACTTC CASSYGQAGDEQYF
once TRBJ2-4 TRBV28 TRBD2 TGTGCCAGCCCCAGCTGGGCTAGCGGGAGGGATACAAACATTCAGTACTTC CASPSWASGRDTNIQYF
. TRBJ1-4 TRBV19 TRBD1 TGTGCCAGTATCCTCACCCCGGGACAGAGTGGAGGGAAACTGTTTTTT CASILTPGQSGGKLFF
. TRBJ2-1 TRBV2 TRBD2 TGTGCCAGCTACGGGACTAGCGGGTACAATGAGCAGTTCTTC CASYGTSGYNEQFF
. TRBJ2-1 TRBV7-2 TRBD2 TGTGCCAGCAGCTTACGGACTAGCGGGACGGGCAATGGGCAGTTCTTC CASSLRTSGTGNGQFF
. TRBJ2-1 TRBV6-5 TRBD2 TGTGCCAGCAGTTATATAGCGGGAGCCCACAATGAGCAGTTCTTC CASSYIAGAHNEQFF
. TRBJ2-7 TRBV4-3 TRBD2 TGCGCCAGCAGCCCGGGTGGGACTAGCGGACCTTACGAGCAGTACTTC CASSPGGTSGPYEQYF
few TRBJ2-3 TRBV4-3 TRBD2 TGCGCCAGCAGCCAAGATACGGGTGCAGCGGGATTAGATACGCAGTATTTT CASSQDTGAAGLDTQYF
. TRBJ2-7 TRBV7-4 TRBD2 TGTGCCAGCAGCTTAGGTCGAGCGGGAAGATACGAGCAGTACTTC CASSLGRAGRYEQYF
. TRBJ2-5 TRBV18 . TGTGCCAGCTCACCGGGCAGAAGATCGGAGACCCAGTACTTC CASSPGRRSETQYF
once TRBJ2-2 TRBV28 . TGTGCCAGCACTGGGGGCCCCGGGGAGCTGTTTTTT CASTGGPGELFF
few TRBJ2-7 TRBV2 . TGTGCCAGCACGGGACTCCTAGGCGAGCAGTACTTC CASTGLLGEQYF
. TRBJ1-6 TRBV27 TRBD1 TGTGCCAGCAGTTTAACAGGGGGCTTTTCACCCCTCCACTTT CASSLTGGFSPLHF
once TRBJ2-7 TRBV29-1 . TGCAGTTGCACCCACGGAGCCTACGAGCAGTACTTC CSCTHGAYEQYF
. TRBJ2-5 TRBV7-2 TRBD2 TGTGCCAGCAGCTTAAGGGGGGGGTTTGGCGGGAGGGCCCGGGAGACCCAGTACTTC CASSLRGGFGGRARETQYF
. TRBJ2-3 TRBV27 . TGTGCCAGCAGTTTACTACTGGCAGGGTCAGATACGCAGTATTTT CASSLLLAGSDTQYF
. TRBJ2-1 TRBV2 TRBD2 TGTGCCAGCAGTGCCCGACTAGCAGGCGATGAGCAGTTCTTC CASSARLAGDEQFF
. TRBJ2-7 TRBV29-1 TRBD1 TGCAGCGTTAGCGAGACAGGGGATAACTACGAGCAGTACTTC CSVSETGDNYEQYF
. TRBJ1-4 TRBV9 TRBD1 TGTGCCAGCAGCCCCCGGGACAGGGGGGGTGAAAAACTGTTTTTT CASSPRDRGGEKLFF
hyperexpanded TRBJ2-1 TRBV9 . TGTGCCAGCAGCGTAGCTACAAAGGGGAATGAGCAGTTCTTC CASSVATKGNEQFF
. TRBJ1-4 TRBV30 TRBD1 TGTGCCTGGACCAGGGGGTCCGGTAATGAAAAACTGTTTTTT CAWTRGSGNEKLFF
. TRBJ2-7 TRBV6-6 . TGTGCCAGCAGTTCACAGGGCTACGAGCAGTACTTC CASSSQGYEQYF
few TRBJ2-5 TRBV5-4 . TGTGCCAGCAGGACCGGACAAATGCAAGAGACCCAGTACTTC CASRTGQMQETQYF
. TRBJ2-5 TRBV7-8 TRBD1 TGTGCCAGCAGAACCGGGACAGGGGCCTTCGAGACCCAGTACTTC CASRTGTGAFETQYF
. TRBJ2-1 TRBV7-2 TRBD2 TGTGCCAGCAGCTTCCTGAAAAATAGCGGGACTACCTACAATGAGCAGTTCTTC CASSFLKNSGTTYNEQFF